This T cell receptor (beta chain) stems from a study of metastatic and nonmetastatic thyroid tumors. Study overall: From malignant and benign thyroid patients, repertoires in blood and in tumor or nodule tissue were compared.

This clone has a count of ten or more. Its target is not known. Patients had received no treatment of any kind before thyroid surgery. Germline V gene sequence: CDR1 SGHVS, CDR2 FQNEAQ. V trimming: 0 bases; J trimming: 3 bases; junction bases outside the gene matches: 4. CDR3 length equals 16 residues. TCRdb reprocessed the PCR reads using MiXCR. The repertoire holds 75,000 to 95,000 clones, with approximately 12% as singletons. Findings and caveats of the study: According to reports, the diversity of TCR beta was significantly higher in malignant thyroid tumors than in benign nodules, and this held in both blood and tumor samples.

The chain employs TRBV7-8 and TRBJ2-7, with 11 bases lining up with TRBD2. This TCR was recovered from a female donor with papillary thyroid cancer or a benign thyroid nodule (not recorded which). Some clones in this sample may be carry-over from other donors' samples. Sequencing input: blood. CDR3 DNA: TGTGCCAGCAGCTTAGCGGCTAGCGGGGGGATCTACGAGCAGTACTTC. Protein sequence: CASSLAASGGIYEQYF.